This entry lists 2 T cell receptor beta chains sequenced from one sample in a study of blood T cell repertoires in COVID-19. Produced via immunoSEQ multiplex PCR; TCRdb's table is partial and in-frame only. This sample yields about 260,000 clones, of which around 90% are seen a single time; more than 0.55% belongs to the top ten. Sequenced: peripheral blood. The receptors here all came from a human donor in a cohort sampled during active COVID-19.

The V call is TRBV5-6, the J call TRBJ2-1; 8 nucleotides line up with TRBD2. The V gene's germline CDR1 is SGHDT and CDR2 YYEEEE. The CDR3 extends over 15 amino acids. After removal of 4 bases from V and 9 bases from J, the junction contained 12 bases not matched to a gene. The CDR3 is CASSLPGLVRVEQFF. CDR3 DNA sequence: TGTGCCAGCAGCCTTCCGGGACTAGTAAGGGTTGAGCAGTTCTTC.

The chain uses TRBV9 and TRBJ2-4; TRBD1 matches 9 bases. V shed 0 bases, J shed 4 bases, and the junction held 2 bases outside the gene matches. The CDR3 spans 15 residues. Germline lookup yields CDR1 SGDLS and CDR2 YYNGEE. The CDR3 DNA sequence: TGTGCCAGCAGCGTAGACGGGACAGGGAAAAACATTCAGTACTTC. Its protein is CASSVDGTGKNIQYF.